This T cell receptor beta chain was found in a study of radiation and T cells in renal cell carcinoma. General observations from the study: In blood, top tumor clones expanded by 2 weeks, shrinking by 4. Baseline intratumoral clonotype presence is unknown without pretreatment biopsies.

Method: immunoSEQ multiplex PCR; TCRdb's copy keeps in-frame clones and lacks some. The table lists 45,000 to 55,000 clones, about 80% of them singletons, with less than 30% in the top ten. To note about this clone: Its matching antigen is unknown.

Looked up from germline, CDR1 is MDHEN and CDR2 is SYDVKM. This CDR3 is 15 amino acids long. J lost 4 bases, V lost 7 bases, and 8 bases had no gene match. Time point denoted: blood 2 weeks post-SBRT. The treatment here: 15 Gy SBRT to primary tumor, nephrectomy 4 weeks later. The patient's renal cell carcinoma had clear cell pathology. The sample was blood, taken from a patient whose treatment included radiotherapy and nephrectomy. This chain connects TRBV28 to TRBJ1-3; 9 bases align to TRBD1. The origin of this receptor is a woman in her 70s with renal cell carcinoma. The CDR3 nucleotides are TGTGCCAGCACCCTCGACAGGGGGTACGGAAACACCATATATTTT. Translating gives CASTLDRGYGNTIYF.